The entry that follows covers one TCR beta chain sequence. Original processing notes: Using reference gene primer amplification, nucleated cell counts were estimated. Clones were sequenced by immunoSEQ multiplex PCR, and TCRdb holds only the in-frame ones, with some missing. Clonal size and the V and J genes are those of that table, whereas D and trimming came from the DNA. The sample yields 210,000 or so clones, roughly 85% seen once. This sample was taken from a study of blood T cell repertoires in COVID-19. With V trimmed by 3 bases and J by 7 bases, 14 bases remained unmatched. The CDR3 totals 17 residues. The V gene's germline CDR1 is ENHRY and CDR2 SYGVKD.

Sequencing was done on a sample of PBMCs or T cells enriched from blood (not recorded which). V is TRBV10-3 and J is TRBJ2-1; 8 nucleotides align to TRBD2. The sequence derives from a woman in her 50s who had been exposed to COVID-19. This chain's CDR3 is CAISEVPGLGPRNEQFF. CDR3 nucleotide sequence: TGTGCCATCAGTGAAGTCCCGGGACTAGGACCTAGGAATGAGCAGTTCTTC.